What follows are 32 T cell receptor beta chains derived from one specimen sequenced in a study of blood T cells in healthy people across ages. The second PCR ran about 7 to 12 cycles with a sample-barcoded 5' primer and J-beta primers. Using its own MiXCR run on the 5' RACE reads, TCRdb lists one record per CDR3 protein. Here the sample spans approximately 800,000 distinct CDR3 sequences, 53% being singletons. Sequencing was done on a sample of blood. These TCRs come from an elderly man in good health.

The V and J genes are TRBV4-1 and TRBJ2-1; the match to TRBD2 covers 9 bases. Germline V gives CDR1 MGHRA, CDR2 YSYEKL. V shed 5 bases, J shed 7 bases, and the junction held 12 bases outside the gene matches. The CDR3 spans 16 residues. The CDR3 sequence is CASSYPGLATVNEQFF. The CDR3 bases are TGCGCCAGCAGCTACCCGGGACTAGCAACTGTGAATGAGCAGTTCTTC.

CDR3 in DNA: TGCAGTGCTGGCCAAGCGGGAGGGCCCTTCGAGCAGTACTTC. It codes for CSAGQAGGPFEQYF. The chain links TRBV20-1 to TRBJ2-1; TRBD2 matches at 10 bases. The DNA end favors TRBJ2-7, so the J call may be wrong. Germline-derived CDR1 and CDR2 are DFQATT and SNEGSKA (reference sequence). The CDR3 has 14 residues.

This clonotype was picked up a small number of times. The chain uses TRBV29-1 and TRBJ1-1; 9 nucleotides match TRBD1. Germline V gives CDR1 SQVTM, CDR2 ANQGSEA. The junction had 5 bases not matched to a gene; V was cut back by 7 bases and J by 5 bases. The CDR3 is 12 residues long. In nucleotides, the CDR3 is TGCAGCGGGACAGGGGCGGGGACTGAAGCTTTCTTT. Its protein is CSGTGAGTEAFF.

The rearrangement uses TRBV29-1 and TRBJ2-2; a weak D match, TRBD1 (7 bases). Germline V gene sequence: CDR1 SQVTM, CDR2 ANQGSEA. The CDR3 has 17 amino acids. V lost 0 bases and J 6 bases, leaving 20 bases between the germline ends. For the CDR3, the DNA is TGCAGCGTTGAAGATCTTTTGGAGGGGGCGCCCCCCGGGGAGCTGTTTTTT. Encoded protein: CSVEDLLEGAPPGELFF.

J is TRBJ1-2 and V is TRBV7-2; TRBD1 aligns across 9 bases. V lost 6 bases to trimming and J lost 1 base; unmatched junction nucleotides: 9. This CDR3 spans 16 amino acids. Germline CDR1 SGHTA, CDR2 FQGNSA. CDR3 nucleotides: TGTGCCAGCAGGAGGGACAGGGCCGCGCTTAACTATGGCTACACCTTC. It is translated as CASRRDRAALNYGYTF.

This clonotype was counted only a few times. The rearrangement joins TRBV20-1 to TRBJ2-5, with D tentatively TRBD1 or TRBD2 (5 bases each). This CDR3 region has 13 residues. Between the trimmed V and J ends, which lost 3 bases and 11 bases, there was a span of 19 bases. Germline V gene data show CDR1 as DFQATT and CDR2 as SNEGSKA (reference sequence). In DNA, the CDR3 is TGCAGTGCTAGTGGGCAGGGTGTCTGGGAGCAGTACTTC. Translating gives CSASGQGVWEQYF.

The DNA for the CDR3 is TGCAGTGCTAGACCCGCAGGCGTGGGGCCCCAGCATTTT. It translates to CSARPAGVGPQHF. This chain uses TRBV20-1 with TRBJ1-5; D gene ambiguous. CDR3 length: 13 amino acids. V was cut by 2 bases and J by 9 bases, with 14 bases left in between. In germline, CDR1 is DFQATT, CDR2 SNEGSKA (reference sequence).

The chain carries TRBV4-2 and TRBJ2-7; TRBD2 might be the D (5 bases). Deletions cut 2 bases from V and 7 bases from J, with 33 bases between. This CDR3 contains 20 residues. Per the germline V gene, CDR1 is LGHNA and CDR2 is YNFKEQ. CDR3 nucleotide sequence: TGTGCCAGCAGCCAAAATCATCGGCGGGCAGCTCAAACCCCCACGGGGGAGCAGTACTTC. Translated, it gives CASSQNHRRAAQTPTGEQYF.

The rearrangement uses TRBV4-2 and TRBJ2-7; TRBD2 might be the D (5 bases). The CDR3 is made up of 13 amino acids. CDR1 is LGHNA, CDR2 YNFKEQ, per germline. V was cut by 6 bases and J by 4 bases, with 13 bases left in between. CDR3 in DNA: TGTGCCAGCAGTCCAAAAGAGGGTTACGAGCAGTACTTC. Translation: CASSPKEGYEQYF.

This chain uses TRBV20-1 with TRBJ2-1; TRBD2 matches at 8 bases. The germline gives CDR1 DFQATT, CDR2 SNEGSKA (reference sequence). The CDR3 is 14 amino acids. V lost 4 bases, J lost 9 bases, and 11 bases stayed unmatched. CDR3 loop: CSATAGVLGGEQFF. CDR3 sequence (DNA): TGCAGTGCTACAGCGGGAGTCCTGGGTGGTGAGCAGTTCTTC.

The chain couples TRBV4-2 to TRBJ2-2, with D hard to call. Germline lookup yields CDR1 LGHNA and CDR2 YNFKEQ. CDR3 length equals 15 residues. Between the trimmed V and J ends, which lost 3 bases and 7 bases, there was a span of 15 bases. This CDR3 is CASSQDERKGGELFF. CDR3 nucleotide sequence: TGTGCCAGCAGCCAGGACGAGAGAAAGGGCGGGGAGCTGTTTTTT.

This clonotype was recorded many times. The CDR3 loop is CATSDPGTPVLGYTF. The CDR3 DNA is TGTGCCACCAGTGACCCTGGGACTCCCGTTCTTGGCTACACCTTC. V is TRBV24-1 and J is TRBJ1-2, with D possibly matching TRBD1 (5 bases). The CDR3 has 15 residues. Per germline, CDR1 KGHDR and CDR2 SFDVKD. The V end was cut by 4 bases, the J end by 7 bases, with 18 bases between.

This clonotype turned up a few times. The V and J genes are TRBV29-1 and TRBJ2-7; D remains ambiguous. CDR1 SQVTM and CDR2 ANQGSEA come from the germline V gene. The ends were cut back, 4 bases at V and 0 bases at J, with 4 bases in the middle. This CDR3 region has 11 residues. CDR3 protein: CSVVVSYEQYF. The CDR3 DNA reads TGCAGCGTTGTCGTCTCCTACGAGCAGTACTTC.

This clonotype turned up a few times. This sequence joins TRBV29-1 and TRBJ2-1; TRBD2 matches at 15 bases. CDR1 SQVTM and CDR2 ANQGSEA come from the germline V gene. The CDR3 is 18 amino acids. The V gene end was trimmed by 6 bases and the J gene end by 0 bases; junction bases not matched to a gene: 9. The CDR3 here is CSVPLGTSGRLSYNEQFF. In DNA, the CDR3 is TGCAGCGTCCCACTGGGGACTAGCGGGAGGCTCTCCTACAATGAGCAGTTCTTC.

This clonotype appeared a few times. The V call is TRBV10-3, the J call TRBJ2-3; D not resolved. This CDR3 contains 16 residues. Trimming pared 2 bases from V and 4 bases from J, leaving 16 bases between. The germline V gene has CDR1 ENHRY and CDR2 SYGVKD. For the CDR3, the DNA is TGTGCCATCAGTGAGCCGCAGCCGAGCGACCCAGATACGCAGTATTTT. The encoded protein is CAISEPQPSDPDTQYF.

The chain employs TRBV7-2 and TRBJ2-3; TRBD2 matches at 9 bases. The CDR3 length is 16 residues. V was clipped by 0 bases and J by 14 bases; unmatched bases: 15. CDR1 and CDR2 (germline): SGHTA, FQGNSA. DNA of the CDR3: TGTGCCAGCAGCTTAGCGCCTAGCGGGGAGCACAGATACGCGTATTTT. Translation: CASSLAPSGEHRYAYF.

J is TRBJ1-2 and V is TRBV29-1; maybe TRBD1 (6 bases). The CDR3 spans 14 residues. Looked up from germline, CDR1 is SQVTM and CDR2 is ANQGSEA. V was clipped by 1 base and J by 8 bases, with 17 bases between them. For the CDR3, the DNA is TGCAGCGTTGAAGTTCCCCAGGGGAGGGAAGGCTACACCTTC. Encoded protein: CSVEVPQGREGYTF.

A single count supports this clonotype. This chain joins TRBV12-3 or TRBV12-4 and TRBJ2-3; a weak D match, TRBD1 (5 bases). This CDR3 has 16 amino acids. V shed 5 bases and J shed 14 bases, with 29 bases lying between them. The CDR3 bases are TGTGCCAGCAGTCCCCCACAGGTTCTAGGGCACAGATACGCGTATTTT. It translates to CASSPPQVLGHRYAYF.

The chain has TRBV4-1 and TRBJ1-2; D uncertain. CDR1 is MGHRA, CDR2 YSYEKL, per germline. The CDR3 loop spans 15 amino acids. V gave up 0 bases and J gave up 8 bases, with 16 bases separating them. The CDR3 loop is CASSQDSWADGGYTF. As DNA, the CDR3 is TGCGCCAGCAGCCAAGATAGTTGGGCGGACGGAGGCTACACCTTC.

The chain has TRBV27 and TRBJ2-1, with D possibly TRBD2 on 5 matching bases. The CDR3 has 16 amino acids. With 7 bases removed from V and 5 bases from J, the gap between germline ends came to 21 bases. Germline lookup yields CDR1 MNHEY and CDR2 SMNVEV (reference sequence). In nucleotides, the CDR3 is TGTGCCAGCAACGAAAGAGGGCCTCAGACGGACAATGAGCAGTTCTTC. Protein product: CASNERGPQTDNEQFF.

CDR3: CSASPGTGVTDTQYF. The CDR3, as DNA: TGCAGTGCTAGTCCCGGGACAGGGGTCACAGATACGCAGTATTTT. The chain carries TRBV20-1 and TRBJ2-3; 10 bases fit TRBD1. The CDR3 runs to 15 residues. The trim removed 3 bases at V and 2 bases at J, leaving 5 bases unmatched. Germline V CDR1 and CDR2: DFQATT, SNEGSKA (reference sequence).

The chain combines TRBV5-4 with TRBJ2-6; the match to TRBD1 covers 9 bases. After removal of 4 bases from V and 0 bases from J, the junction contained 5 bases not matched to a gene. CDR3 length: 17 residues. The germline V gene encodes CDR1 SGHNT and CDR2 YYREEE (reference sequence). The DNA for the CDR3 is TGTGCCAGCAGCCTCCGGGGACAGGGCTCTGGGGCCAACGTCCTGACTTTC. Amino acids: CASSLRGQGSGANVLTF.

The chain recombines TRBV28 with TRBJ2-3; D is unresolved. Trimming stripped 10 bases from V and 0 bases from J, with 8 bases between. The length of the CDR3 is 12 residues. CDR1 is MDHEN, CDR2 SYDVKM, per germline. This CDR3 reads CATRLSTDTQYF. DNA of the CDR3: TGTGCCACCCGGCTTAGCACAGATACGCAGTATTTT.

This clonotype occurred a few times. The chain is built from TRBV28 and TRBJ1-2; tentatively, D is TRBD1 (5 bases). The V gene's germline CDR1 is MDHEN and CDR2 SYDVKM. The CDR3 runs 14 residues. Trimming cost V 6 bases and J 10 bases, with 21 bases left between them. The CDR3 region is CASSPGTPAVAYTF. CDR3 DNA sequence: TGTGCCAGCAGCCCGGGGACTCCTGCCGTAGCCTACACCTTC.

This rearrangement joins TRBV24-1 to TRBJ2-1, with 8 bases identical to TRBD1. The CDR3 is made up of 15 amino acids. Trimming removed 2 bases from V and 7 bases from J; junction bases left unmatched: 6. Looked up from germline, CDR1 is KGHDR and CDR2 is SFDVKD. CDR3 in amino acids: CATSDYRGNLNEQFF. CDR3 DNA: TGTGCCACCAGTGATTACAGGGGGAACTTAAATGAGCAGTTCTTC.

About this clonotype itself: This may be a read error, as it is one base from a much larger clone. V is TRBV3-1 and J is TRBJ2-2; the D is unclear. CDR1 is LGHDT and CDR2 is YNNKEL in the germline V gene (reference sequence). There are 12 residues in the CDR3. V shed 2 bases and J shed 6 bases, with 4 bases lying between them. This CDR3 reads CASSQQAGELFF. DNA for the CDR3: TGTGCCAGCAGCCAACAGGCCGGGGAGCTGTTTTTT.

The V gene is TRBV5-1, the J gene TRBJ2-7, with D uncertain. The germline V gene encodes CDR1 SGHRS and CDR2 YFSETQ. CDR3 length: 13 residues. Trimming stripped 4 bases from V and 5 bases from J, with 13 bases between. CDR3 protein: CASSLTTIDEQYF. DNA of the CDR3: TGCGCCAGCAGCCTGACCACAATCGACGAGCAGTACTTC.

A few counts support this clonotype. The rearrangement uses TRBV29-1 and TRBJ2-5; 9 positions agree with TRBD1. J lost 5 bases, V lost 5 bases, and 9 bases had no gene match. CDR1 SQVTM and CDR2 ANQGSEA come from the germline V gene. The length of the CDR3 is 14 residues. In DNA, the CDR3 is TGCAGCGTTCGCTGGGACAGGGTTCGGGAGACCCAGTACTTC. This translates into CSVRWDRVRETQYF.

V and J are TRBV20-1 and TRBJ2-1; D remains unclear. Germline assignment: CDR1 DFQATT and CDR2 SNEGSKA (reference sequence). The CDR3 length is 12 residues. Trimming shortened V by 5 bases and J by 12 bases, and 17 bases separated the two germline ends. The CDR3 here is CSADRVSPMQFF. The CDR3 region has the DNA TGCAGTGCTGACCGGGTCTCGCCCATGCAGTTCTTC.

In this sample, this clonotype turned up once. This chain connects TRBV20-1 to TRBJ1-2, with D tentatively TRBD1 (6 bases). The CDR3 has 13 residues. Trimming removed 5 bases at V and 4 bases at J, with 14 bases between. Germline lookup yields CDR1 DFQATT and CDR2 SNEGSKA (reference sequence). CDR3 sequence (DNA): TGCAGTGCTGATAAACAGGGTACCTATGGCTACACCTTC. Its translation: CSADKQGTYGYTF.

The chain is built from TRBV11-2 and TRBJ2-1; 9 bases fit TRBD2. CDR1 is SGHAT and CDR2 is FQNNGV in the germline V gene. The CDR3 is 17 residues long. J was trimmed by 7 bases and V by 3 bases; bases with no gene match: 13. CDR3 coding DNA: TGTGCCAGCAGCTTCCTTGGCGGGAGGGCCGGTACGAATGAGCAGTTCTTC. Residues: CASSFLGGRAGTNEQFF.

The chain employs TRBV5-1 and TRBJ2-1; 8 nucleotides line up with TRBD2. Trimming cost V 4 bases and J 0 bases; bases outside gene matches: 3. Germline CDR1 and CDR2: SGHRS and YFSETQ. The CDR3 has 15 amino acids. The CDR3 region is CASSVSGTSYNEQFF. CDR3 coding DNA: TGCGCCAGCAGCGTTAGCGGGACCTCCTACAATGAGCAGTTCTTC.